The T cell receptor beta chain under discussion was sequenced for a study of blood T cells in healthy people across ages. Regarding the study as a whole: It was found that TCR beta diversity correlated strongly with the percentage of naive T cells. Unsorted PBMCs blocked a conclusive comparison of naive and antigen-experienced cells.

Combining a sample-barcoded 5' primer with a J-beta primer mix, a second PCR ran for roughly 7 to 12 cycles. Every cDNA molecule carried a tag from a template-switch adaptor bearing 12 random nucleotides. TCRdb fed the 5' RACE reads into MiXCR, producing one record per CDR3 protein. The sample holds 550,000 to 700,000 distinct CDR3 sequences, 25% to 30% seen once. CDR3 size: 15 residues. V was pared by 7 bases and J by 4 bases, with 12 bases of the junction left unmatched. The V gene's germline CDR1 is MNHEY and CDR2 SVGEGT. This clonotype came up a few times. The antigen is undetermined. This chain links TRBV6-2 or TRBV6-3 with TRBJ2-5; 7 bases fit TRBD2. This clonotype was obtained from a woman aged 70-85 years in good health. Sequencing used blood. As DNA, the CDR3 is TGTGCCAGCAACCGACTCCGGGGGGATGGAGAGACCCAGTACTTC. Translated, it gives CASNRLRGDGETQYF.